Listed below are T cell receptor beta chains from one sample, sequenced in a study of CD8 T cells in Susac syndrome. TCRdb re-called the immunoSEQ multiplex PCR reads with MiXCR, one entry per CDR3 protein. The top ten hold less than 0.2% of the sample, which has approximately 300,000 distinct CDR3 sequences, approximately 91% seen once. Sequenced sample: CD8+ T cells from PBMCs. Receptors were obtained from a human donor with multiple sclerosis. Both conserved end residues are part of each CDR3. D genes are given only for firm matches. Clone size appears in some rows only: once, few, many, or a class for an expanded clone.

J: TRBJ1-1; D: .; V: TRBV15; size: .; CDR3: CATSSGTVNTEAFF; DNA: TGTGCCACCAGCTCTGGGACCGTGAACACTGAAGCTTTCTTT
J: TRBJ2-1; D: TRBD2; V: TRBV27; size: .; CDR3: CASSLWTSGPYNEQFF; DNA: TGTGCCAGCAGTTTATGGACTAGCGGGCCCTACAATGAGCAGTTCTTC
J: TRBJ2-5; D: .; V: TRBV5-5; size: .; CDR3: CASSGPGGQETQYF; DNA: TGTGCCAGCAGCGGACCCGGAGGGCAAGAGACCCAGTACTTC
J: TRBJ1-1; D: TRBD1; V: TRBV7-9; size: .; CDR3: CASSNQGAKVFNTEAFF; DNA: TGTGCCAGCAGCAACCAGGGGGCAAAAGTGTTTAACACTGAAGCTTTCTTT
J: TRBJ2-7; D: TRBD1; V: TRBV4-1; size: .; CDR3: CASSEGDRIYEQYF; DNA: TGCGCCAGCAGCGAAGGGGACAGGATCTACGAGCAGTACTTC
J: TRBJ2-1; D: .; V: TRBV28; size: .; CDR3: CASSFERTQDEQFF; DNA: TGTGCCAGCAGTTTTGAGAGGACCCAGGATGAGCAGTTCTTC
J: TRBJ1-2; D: TRBD1; V: TRBV3-1; size: .; CDR3: CASSPGTVKANYGYTF; DNA: TGTGCCAGCAGCCCGGGGACAGTCAAAGCTAACTATGGCTACACCTTC
J: TRBJ2-4; D: TRBD1; V: TRBV16; size: .; CDR3: CASLRFGRQGKELWDF; DNA: TGTGCCAGCCTCCGTTTCGGTAGACAGGGAAAAGAACTGTGGGACTTC
J: TRBJ1-5; D: .; V: TRBV2; size: .; CDR3: CASREDQPQHF; DNA: TGTGCCAGCAGGGAAGACCAGCCCCAGCATTTT
J: TRBJ1-2; D: .; V: TRBV15; size: .; CDR3: CATSRDSTNSYGYTF; DNA: TGTGCCACCAGCAGAGATTCCACGAACAGCTATGGCTACACCTTC
J: TRBJ2-3; D: .; V: TRBV12-3/TRBV12-4; size: .; CDR3: CASSSPQTTTEWSTDTQYF; DNA: TGTGCCAGCAGCTCACCCCAAACGACGACGGAGTGGAGCACAGATACGCAGTATTTT
J: TRBJ2-7; D: .; V: TRBV10-3; size: .; CDR3: CAIRKGEYEQYF; DNA: TGTGCCATCAGAAAGGGAGAATACGAGCAGTACTTC
J: TRBJ1-2; D: .; V: TRBV5-6; size: .; CDR3: CASSDRGVYGYTF; DNA: TGTGCCAGCAGCGACCGGGGGGTCTATGGCTACACCTTC
J: TRBJ1-5; D: .; V: TRBV9; size: .; CDR3: CASSYGSGQPQHF; DNA: TGTGCCAGCAGCTACGGGTCGGGTCAGCCCCAGCATTTT
J: TRBJ1-2; D: TRBD1; V: TRBV5-5; size: .; CDR3: CASSQIGTGAVYGYTF; DNA: TGTGCCAGCAGCCAGATCGGGACAGGGGCCGTCTATGGCTACACCTTC
J: TRBJ2-7; D: TRBD1; V: TRBV27; size: .; CDR3: CASSHDRVEQYF; DNA: TGTGCCAGCAGTCACGACAGGGTAGAGCAGTACTTC
J: TRBJ2-7; D: TRBD1; V: TRBV27; size: .; CDR3: CASIEPGQGAYEQYF; DNA: TGTGCCAGCATCGAACCGGGACAGGGGGCCTACGAGCAGTACTTC
J: TRBJ2-3; D: TRBD2; V: TRBV7-9; size: .; CDR3: CAARGGRTDTQYF; DNA: TGTGCCGCGCGGGGGGGCCGCACAGATACGCAGTATTTT
J: TRBJ2-7; D: .; V: TRBV29-1; size: .; CDR3: CSVEDQGLEQYF; DNA: TGCAGCGTTGAAGATCAGGGCCTGGAGCAGTACTTC
J: TRBJ2-7; D: TRBD1; V: TRBV27; size: once; CDR3: CASSLSGQGETYEQYF; DNA: TGTGCCAGCAGTTTATCAGGACAGGGGGAAACCTACGAGCAGTACTTC
J: TRBJ1-2; D: .; V: TRBV19; size: .; CDR3: CASSPGTNYGYTF; DNA: TGTGCCAGTAGCCCCGGGACCAACTATGGCTACACCTTC
J: TRBJ2-3; D: TRBD2; V: TRBV19; size: .; CDR3: CASSPSGLTDTQYF; DNA: TGTGCCAGTAGTCCTAGCGGACTCACAGATACGCAGTATTTT
J: TRBJ1-1; D: .; V: TRBV5-6; size: .; CDR3: CASLTLLANEAFF; DNA: TGTGCCAGCCTTACACTTTTGGCCAATGAAGCTTTCTTT
J: TRBJ2-1; D: TRBD2; V: TRBV7-2; size: .; CDR3: CASSPTSLPAGGPGYEQFF; DNA: TGTGCCAGCAGCCCCACCTCTCTTCCGGCGGGAGGGCCGGGGTATGAGCAGTTCTTC
J: TRBJ2-4; D: .; V: TRBV28; size: .; CDR3: CASSSSQGSQNIQYF; DNA: TGTGCCAGCAGTTCCTCACAGGGATCTCAAAACATTCAGTACTTC
J: TRBJ2-1; D: .; V: TRBV30; size: .; CDR3: CAWSGPNEQFF; DNA: TGTGCCTGGTCGGGCCCCAATGAGCAGTTCTTC
J: TRBJ2-1; D: TRBD1; V: TRBV6-1; size: .; CDR3: CASSEETGTVNEQFF; DNA: TGTGCCAGCAGTGAAGAGACAGGGACGGTAAATGAGCAGTTCTTC
J: TRBJ2-2; D: .; V: TRBV5-5; size: .; CDR3: CASSTWELNTGELFF; DNA: TGTGCCAGCAGCACCTGGGAGCTGAACACCGGGGAGCTGTTTTTT
J: TRBJ2-1; D: TRBD1; V: TRBV10-3; size: .; CDR3: CATSWDRGNEQFF; DNA: TGTGCCACCTCTTGGGACAGGGGGAATGAGCAGTTCTTC
J: TRBJ1-2; D: .; V: TRBV28; size: .; CDR3: CASSSPGGSYGYTF; DNA: TGTGCCAGCAGTTCCCCTGGGGGAAGCTATGGCTACACCTTC
J: TRBJ2-3; D: .; V: TRBV9; size: few; CDR3: CASSPGGLYTDTQYF; DNA: TGTGCCAGCAGCCCAGGGGGACTTTACACAGATACGCAGTATTTT
J: TRBJ2-2; D: .; V: TRBV7-8; size: .; CDR3: CASKGGELFF; DNA: TGTGCCAGCAAAGGCGGGGAGCTGTTTTTT
J: TRBJ1-2; D: .; V: TRBV6-7; size: .; CDR3: CPVPGYTF; DNA: TGCCCGGTCCCCGGCTACACCTTC
J: TRBJ1-1; D: TRBD1; V: TRBV5-4; size: .; CDR3: CASSWLYRGPEEAFF; DNA: TGTGCCAGCAGCTGGCTATACAGGGGGCCTGAGGAAGCTTTCTTT
J: TRBJ2-7; D: .; V: TRBV11-2; size: .; CDR3: CASSSPPSYEQYF; DNA: TGTGCCAGCAGCTCTCCTCCGTCCTACGAGCAGTACTTC
J: TRBJ2-2; D: .; V: TRBV19; size: .; CDR3: CASSIWGQANTGELFF; DNA: TGTGCCAGTAGTATTTGGGGCCAGGCGAACACCGGGGAGCTGTTTTTT
J: TRBJ2-7; D: .; V: TRBV7-2; size: .; CDR3: CASSLWRTYEQYF; DNA: TGTGCCAGCAGCCTCTGGAGGACCTACGAGCAGTACTTC
J: TRBJ2-1; D: .; V: TRBV7-3; size: .; CDR3: CASSSALASYNEQFF; DNA: TGTGCCAGCAGCTCCGCACTAGCCTCCTACAATGAGCAGTTCTTC
J: TRBJ2-5; D: TRBD1; V: TRBV14; size: .; CDR3: CASSHNDRGLLSQETQYF; DNA: TGTGCCAGCAGCCATAACGACAGGGGGCTACTTTCCCAAGAGACCCAGTACTTC
J: TRBJ2-3; D: TRBD2; V: TRBV12-3/TRBV12-4; size: .; CDR3: CASSPRTSGYYTDTQYF; DNA: TGTGCCAGCAGTCCCCGGACTAGCGGGTACTACACAGATACGCAGTATTTT
J: TRBJ2-5; D: TRBD1; V: TRBV11-2; size: few; CDR3: CASSLGTGFHQETQYF; DNA: TGTGCCAGCAGCTTAGGGACAGGGTTCCACCAAGAGACCCAGTACTTC
J: TRBJ2-7; D: TRBD2; V: TRBV6-2/TRBV6-3; size: .; CDR3: CASVRLAGLEQYF; DNA: TGTGCCAGTGTTAGACTAGCGGGTCTCGAGCAGTACTTC
J: TRBJ1-3; D: .; V: TRBV4-3; size: .; CDR3: CASSQVVASGNTIYF; DNA: TGCGCCAGCAGCCAAGTCGTCGCCTCTGGAAACACCATATATTTT
J: TRBJ2-3; D: TRBD2; V: TRBV20-1; size: .; CDR3: CSAKQTSGRVDTQYF; DNA: TGCAGTGCTAAGCAGACTAGCGGGAGAGTAGATACGCAGTATTTT
J: TRBJ2-1; D: TRBD2; V: TRBV7-9; size: .; CDR3: CASSSRTSVYNEQFF; DNA: TGTGCCAGCAGTTCTCGGACTAGCGTTTACAATGAGCAGTTCTTC
J: TRBJ2-1; D: .; V: TRBV4-2; size: .; CDR3: CASSQHGIYNEQFF; DNA: TGTGCCAGCAGCCAACACGGGATTTACAATGAGCAGTTCTTC
J: TRBJ2-3; D: .; V: TRBV28; size: .; CDR3: CASSFLGSASWGADTQYF; DNA: TGTGCCAGCAGTTTTTTGGGCAGTGCTTCTTGGGGCGCGGATACGCAGTATTTT
J: TRBJ2-7; D: TRBD2; V: TRBV20-1; size: .; CDR3: CSARGTSGGSTVYEQYF; DNA: TGCAGTGCTCGAGGGACTAGCGGGGGGTCAACAGTCTACGAGCAGTACTTC
J: TRBJ2-7; D: .; V: TRBV20-1; size: .; CDR3: CSAFSVTYEQYF; DNA: TGCAGTGCCTTTAGCGTAACCTACGAGCAGTACTTC
J: TRBJ2-3; D: .; V: TRBV27; size: once; CDR3: CASSLLGFGRLGDTQYF; DNA: TGTGCCAGCAGTTTATTGGGCTTCGGGAGATTAGGAGATACGCAGTATTTT